A single sample gave rise to the 24 T cell receptor beta chains below, sequenced in a study of blood T cell repertoires in COVID-19. Method: immunoSEQ multiplex PCR; TCRdb's copy keeps in-frame clones and lacks some. Of approximately 210,000 clones in the sample, around 82% are singletons; the top ten hold approximately 10%. Sequencing was performed on PBMCs or T cells enriched from blood (not recorded which). The receptors were gathered from a man aged 35 to 55 who had recovered from COVID-19.

J is TRBJ1-2 and V is TRBV5-1; TRBD1 matches 7 bases. The J segment lost 5 bases and the V segment lost 3 bases, leaving 7 bases of the junction unmatched. The CDR3 totals 14 residues. CDR1 is SGHRS, CDR2 YFSETQ, per germline. This CDR3 reads CASSSGQTKYGYTF. For the CDR3, the DNA is TGCGCCAGCAGCTCGGGACAGACAAAATATGGCTACACCTTC.

The rearrangement links TRBV7-2 to TRBJ2-2; 7 positions agree with TRBD1. There are 16 residues in the CDR3. The germline V gene encodes CDR1 SGHTA and CDR2 FQGNSA. Germline trimming cut 3 bases from V and 6 bases from J; bases unmatched to any gene: 10. The chain's CDR3 is CASSFYRQGNSGELFF. CDR3 DNA: TGTGCCAGCAGCTTCTATAGACAGGGAAATTCCGGGGAGCTGTTTTTT.

CDR3 coding DNA: TGTGCCAGCAGTGTGGGGGCAGTTGATGGCTACACCTTC. It codes for CASSVGAVDGYTF. The chain is built from TRBV2 and TRBJ1-2; D perhaps matches TRBD1 (6 bases). This CDR3 spans 13 amino acids. Germline V gene lookup returns CDR1 SNHLY and CDR2 FYNNEI. V was cut by 4 bases and J by 6 bases, with 12 bases left in between.

The chain combines TRBV5-1 with TRBJ2-5; TRBD2 agrees at 8 bases. Germline V gene data show CDR1 as SGHRS and CDR2 as YFSETQ. The CDR3 contains 15 residues. V was clipped by 6 bases and J by 6 bases; unmatched bases: 13. The CDR3 here is CASTPGSGSGQTQYF. For the CDR3, the DNA is TGCGCCAGCACCCCTGGGAGCGGGAGTGGGCAGACCCAGTACTTC.

This clone was counted between two and nine times. The chain recombines TRBV9 with TRBJ2-6, with D unresolved. The CDR3 spans 15 residues. The germline CDR1 and CDR2 sequences are SGDLS and YYNGEE. V was clipped by 4 bases and J by 0 bases, with 8 bases between them. Written as DNA, the CDR3 is TGTGCCAGCAGCATCCTCTCCTCTGGGGCCAACGTCCTGACTTTC. As protein: CASSILSSGANVLTF. The variable domain in full, completed from reference TRBV9 and TRBJ2-6, reads DSGVTQTPKHLITATGQRVTLRCSPRSGDLSVYWYQQSLDQGLQFLIQYYNGEERAKGNILERFSAQQFPDLHSELNLSSLELGDSALYFCASSILSSGANVLTFGAGSRLTVL.

The chain joins TRBV7-8 to TRBJ2-1; no definite D call. Trimming pared 0 bases from V and 3 bases from J, leaving 12 bases between. The CDR3 runs to 16 residues. Germline CDR1 and CDR2: SGHVS and FQNEAQ. The CDR3 is CASSLATVRYYNEQFF. CDR3 nucleotide sequence: TGTGCCAGCAGCTTAGCTACGGTTAGATACTACAATGAGCAGTTCTTC. Based on the CDR3 plus reference TRBV7-8 and TRBJ2-1, the full variable domain is GAGVSQSPRYKVAKRGQDVALRCDPISGHVSLFWYQQALGQGPEFLTYFQNEAQLDKSGLPSDRFFAERPEGSVSTLKIQRTQQEDSAVYLCASSLATVRYYNEQFFGPGTRLTVL.

Worth noting for this clone: One end of the junction varies from germline; a read error may be responsible. The chain employs TRBV7-9 and TRBJ2-1, with 11 bases fitting TRBD2. From germline, CDR1 is SEHNR and CDR2 FQNEAQ (reference sequence). This CDR3 spans 14 amino acids. CDR3 coding DNA: TGTGCCAGCACCTTAGCGGGAGGGGTCAATGAGCAGTTCTTC. As protein: CASTLAGGVNEQFF. Supplemented by reference TRBV7-9 and TRBJ2-1, the full variable domain reads DTGVSQNPRHKITKRGQNVTFRCDPISEHNRLYWYRQTLGQGPEFLTYFQNEAQLEKSRLLSDRFSAERPKGSFSTLEIQRTEQGDSAMYLCASTLAGGVNEQFFGPGTRLTVL.

This chain connects TRBV28 to TRBJ2-5; 9 bases align to TRBD1. This CDR3 has 14 amino acids. CDR1 and CDR2 (germline): MDHEN, SYDVKM. V was clipped by 5 bases and J by 4 bases; unmatched bases: 5. CDR3 region: CASSKPGQGETQYF. The CDR3 region has the DNA TGTGCCAGCAGTAAACCGGGACAGGGAGAGACCCAGTACTTC.

This rearrangement joins TRBV11-1 to TRBJ2-3; D remains unclear. With 5 bases removed from V and 6 bases from J, the gap between germline ends came to 15 bases. The CDR3 extends over 14 amino acids. Germline lookup yields CDR1 SGHAT and CDR2 FQDESV (reference sequence). The CDR3 protein is CASSQRPAGDTQYF. The CDR3 DNA reads TGTGCCAGCAGCCAACGGCCGGCCGGGGATACGCAGTATTTT. Combining the CDR3 with reference TRBV11-1 and TRBJ2-3 gives the whole variable domain EAEVAQSPRYKITEKSQAVAFWCDPISGHATLYWYRQILGQGPELLVQFQDESVVDDSQLPKDRFSAERLKGVDSTLKIQPAELGDSAMYLCASSQRPAGDTQYFGPGTRLTVL.

This chain joins TRBV2 and TRBJ1-5; 7 nucleotides line up with TRBD1. Germline values: CDR1 SNHLY, CDR2 FYNNEI. This CDR3 spans 14 amino acids. V gave up 7 bases and J gave up 5 bases; unmatched junction bases: 8. The CDR3 loop reads CASTGDREYQPQHF. CDR3 in DNA: TGTGCCAGCACCGGAGACAGGGAATATCAGCCCCAGCATTTT.

The rearrangement joins TRBV5-1 to TRBJ1-6; D not resolved. Germline loops: CDR1 SGHRS, CDR2 YFSETQ. This CDR3 spans 18 amino acids. V dropped 3 bases and J dropped 0 bases, with 16 bases sitting between them. As DNA, the CDR3 is TGCGCCAGCAGCTCCGACGAGGGCCCTAGCTCCTATAATTCACCCCTCCACTTT. Encoded protein: CASSSDEGPSSYNSPLHF.

The rearrangement links TRBV5-6 to TRBJ2-7; D may be TRBD1 (6 bases). V lost 3 bases to trimming and J lost 3 bases, with 16 bases between them. The CDR3 has 15 amino acids. Germline assignment: CDR1 SGHDT and CDR2 YYEEEE. In DNA, the CDR3 is TGTGCCAGCAGCTCAATAACAGGGCCCGGCTACGAGCAGTACGTC. Protein sequence: CASSSITGPGYEQYV.

This chain uses TRBV18 with TRBJ1-2, with D possibly matching TRBD1 (5 bases). The CDR3 loop spans 12 amino acids. V was pared by 4 bases and J by 12 bases, with 15 bases between. Germline V lookup: CDR1 KGHSH, CDR2 LQKENI. The CDR3, as DNA: TGTGCCAGCTCACTATCCGCGGGGGTCGACACCTTC. It codes for CASSLSAGVDTF.

In this sample, this clone turned up once. The rearrangement links TRBV19 to TRBJ2-2; D ambiguous. Deletions cut 4 bases from V and 3 bases from J, with 3 bases between. Germline V gene sequence: CDR1 LNHDA, CDR2 SQIVND (reference sequence). The CDR3 consists of 12 residues. The CDR3, as DNA: TGTGCCAGTAGTACATACACCGGGGAGCTGTTTTTT. This gives the protein CASSTYTGELFF.

The genes are TRBV7-9 and TRBJ1-3, with D unclear. The V end lost 4 bases, the J end lost 0 bases, and 10 bases lay between the germline ends. The CDR3 contains 15 residues. Germline V gene lookup returns CDR1 SEHNR and CDR2 FQNEAQ (reference sequence). This chain's CDR3 is CASSSPRDSGNTIYF. The CDR3, as DNA: TGTGCCAGCAGCTCCCCTCGGGACTCTGGAAACACCATATATTTT.

J is TRBJ2-1 and V is TRBV19, with 9 nucleotides matching TRBD2. The V gene end was trimmed by 11 bases and the J gene end by 5 bases; junction bases not matched to a gene: 13. Germline V gene lookup returns CDR1 LNHDA and CDR2 SQIVND (reference sequence). This CDR3 has 15 residues. CDR3 sequence reads: CASAAWREGDNEQFF. The CDR3 DNA follows: TGTGCCTCAGCGGCATGGCGGGAGGGCGACAATGAGCAGTTCTTC.

Of note for this clone: Other DNA variants within this sample encode the same CDR3. The chain couples TRBV6-5 to TRBJ2-7; 7 nucleotides line up with TRBD2. The CDR3 consists of 15 residues. Germline V lookup: CDR1 MNHEY, CDR2 SVGAGI. Trimming took 0 bases from V and 0 from J; bases not matched to a gene: 2. Here the CDR3 DNA reads TGTGCCAGCAGTTACTCGACGGGAGGCTCCTACGAGCAGTACTTC. It yields the protein CASSYSTGGSYEQYF.

The chain links TRBV5-6 to TRBJ1-3, with D perhaps matching TRBD1 (5 bases). V gave up 0 bases and J gave up 0 bases, with 10 bases separating them. The CDR3 covers 16 residues. CDR1 is SGHDT and CDR2 is YYEEEE in the germline V gene. In DNA form, the CDR3 reads TGTGCCAGCAGCTTGGGAGGAGACAGCTCTGGAAACACCATATATTTT. Translated: CASSLGGDSSGNTIYF.

This chain joins TRBV4-1 and TRBJ2-5, with a possible D match to TRBD2 (6 bases). V was pared by 5 bases and J by 1 base, with 14 bases between. This CDR3 has 15 amino acids. Germline V gives CDR1 MGHRA, CDR2 YSYEKL. In DNA, the CDR3 is TGCGCCAGCAGCGACGCGGGGAGATTCCAAGAGACCCAGTACTTC. Amino acid sequence: CASSDAGRFQETQYF.

This clone was recorded once. The CDR3 sequence is CASSLAGATDTQYF. CDR3 nucleotides: TGTGCCAGCAGTTTAGCGGGTGCTACAGATACGCAGTATTTT. The chain recombines TRBV27 with TRBJ2-3; a weak D match, TRBD2 (5 bases). The V and J ends lost 2 bases and 3 bases respectively, with 9 bases between them. This CDR3 comprises 14 residues. Per the germline V gene, CDR1 is MNHEY and CDR2 is SMNVEV (reference sequence).

The chain couples TRBV28 to TRBJ1-2; perhaps TRBD1 as D (5 bases). Between the trimmed V and J ends, which lost 8 bases and 5 bases, there was a span of 24 bases. Germline-derived CDR1 and CDR2 are MDHEN and SYDVKM. The length of the CDR3 is 16 residues. CDR3 DNA sequence: TGTGCCAGCGGGACGGGGGGATCATCACGGTTGTATGGCTACACCTTC. Translating gives CASGTGGSSRLYGYTF.

The chain combines TRBV5-6 with TRBJ1-2, with 7 nucleotides matching TRBD1. Germline V lookup: CDR1 SGHDT, CDR2 YYEEEE. The V segment lost 3 bases and the J segment 5 bases; nucleotides outside the gene matches: 7. This CDR3 has 14 amino acids. For the CDR3, the DNA is TGTGCCAGCAGCTGGAGGGGGCTAAATTATGGCTACACCTTC. This codes for CASSWRGLNYGYTF.

V and J are TRBV7-8 and TRBJ1-1, with 7 bases lining up with TRBD1. CDR3 length: 16 amino acids. In germline, CDR1 is SGHVS, CDR2 FQNEAQ. Unmatched junction bases numbered 9, after V lost 5 bases and J lost 0 bases. CDR3 nucleotides: TGTGCCAGCAGCCAACTTCCGGGACAGATGAACACTGAAGCTTTCTTT. Translation gives CASSQLPGQMNTEAFF.

J is TRBJ2-1 and V is TRBV4-2, with TRBD2 matching 9 bases. V trimming: 4 bases; J trimming: 5 bases; junction bases outside the gene matches: 6. The CDR3 length is 15 residues. The germline V gene encodes CDR1 LGHNA and CDR2 YNFKEQ. The CDR3 nucleotides read TGTGCCAGCAGCCTAAGTTCTAGCGGGAACAATGAGCAGTTCTTC. Protein sequence: CASSLSSSGNNEQFF.